This TCR beta chain was found in a study of monozygotic twins with inflammatory bowel disease (dated by TCRdb to the late 2010s). Broadly, across the study: The full study comprised 30 or so monozygotic twin pairs: nine German pairs (four IBD-concordant, five IBD-discordant) and 19 IBD-discordant Danish pairs. Each individual had, on average, about 151 000 unique TCRalpha sequences and 181 000 unique TCRbeta sequences available for analysis. Within discordant pairs, disease-associated traits were sought mainly by comparing IBD patients with their genetically identical healthy co-twins. The full study reports these points: IBD patients had lower TCRbeta repertoire diversity, measured by the inverse Simpson index, than their healthy co-twins. No single strong signal or clonotype linked to IBD turned up in the results, so the idea that one exists was not supported. IBD patients shared fewer clonotypes with other individuals than healthy twins did, most markedly in patients showing signs of disease activity. No difference in repertoire similarity was observed between concordant and discordant twins, possibly owing to limited statistical power. The analysis was unable to tell different T cell subtypes apart. Because patients were on differing immunosuppressive treatments, the repertoires may have picked up extra background noise and inter-individual variability.

From its cysteine to its phenylalanine, the CDR3 spans 13 amino acids. The coding DNA is unavailable. As encoded in the germline V gene (reference sequence), CDR1 is LNHDA while CDR2 is SQIVND. From each donor, an approximately 2.3 ml peripheral blood sample was collected into PAXgene tubes and kept at -80 degrees C. Without T cell sorting, total RNA was isolated from whole blood using the PAXgene blood miRNA kit on an automated QIAcube. Deep TCRalpha and TCRbeta repertoire profiling with unique molecular barcoding was performed on peripheral blood of monozygotic twin pairs concordant or discordant for inflammatory bowel disease. For every twin pair, smoking habits were documented, and each individual was categorised as a current, former or never smoker. Library method: 5' RACE. The input for every TCR library was around 3,600 ng of total RNA. For each sample, cDNA synthesis was carried out in eight separate reactions using SMARTScribe reverse transcriptase. Unique molecular identifiers containing a 6-nucleotide sample barcode were introduced through template switching during cDNA synthesis. Amplification of TCRalpha and TCRbeta cDNA involved two nested PCRs of about 15 and 9 cycles, and each PCR was followed by bead purification. Before amplification, cDNA was treated with uracil DNA-glycosylase and purified using the QIAquick PCR purification kit. The second PCR added Illumina TruSeq-compatible adapters along with sample-specific barcodes. Library quality and concentration were assessed using TapeStation and Qubit, and about 5 ng of each library was pooled. Sequencing of pooled libraries was carried out on an Illumina HiSeq2500 single-index Rapid Run using 2 x 100 bp reads and custom sequencing primers. Regarding the original processing steps: PCR and sequencing errors were corrected by UMI-based consensus assembly using MiGEC version 1.2.6. MiXCR version 2.1.1 was used for V(D)J alignment, clonotype assembly and CDR3 extraction. Normalisation of gene usage, clonotype sharing and MAIT/NKT TCR abundance was achieved by analysing the top 1000, 10 000 and 20 000 clonotypes per sample. After downsampling to 27 000 UMIs, diversity was calculated as the inverse Simpson index using the vegan R package. Paired Mann-Whitney U tests were applied to discordant twin pairs, and Benjamini-Hochberg correction was used for multiple testing. Following TCRdb reprocessing, every CDR3 protein sequence forms one entry, and DNA is not provided. TCRdb assigned the V and J calls; the authors' analysis was not used. The data table for this sample lists more than 300,000 distinct CDR3 sequences. The top ten clonotypes cover 2% to 3% of the sample.

Regarding this clonotype: Its antigen remains undetermined.

The sequence came from a human donor with ulcerative colitis or Crohn's disease, or a healthy co-twin of an affected twin (not recorded which). This receptor chain uses TRBV19 and TRBJ2-7; TCRdb selects TRBD2, and the lack of DNA leaves this call unchecked. Sequenced input: blood. The CDR3 here reads CASSIGGIYEQYF.